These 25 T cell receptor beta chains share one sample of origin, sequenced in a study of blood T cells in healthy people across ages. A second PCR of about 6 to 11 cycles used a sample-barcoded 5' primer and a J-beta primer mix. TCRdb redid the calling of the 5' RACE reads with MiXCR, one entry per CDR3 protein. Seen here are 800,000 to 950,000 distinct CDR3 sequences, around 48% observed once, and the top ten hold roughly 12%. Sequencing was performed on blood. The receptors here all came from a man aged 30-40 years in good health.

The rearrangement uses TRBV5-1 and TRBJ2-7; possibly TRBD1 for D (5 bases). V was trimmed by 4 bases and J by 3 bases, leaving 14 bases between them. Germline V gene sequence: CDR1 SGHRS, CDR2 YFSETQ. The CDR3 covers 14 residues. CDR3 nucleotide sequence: TGCGCCAGCAGCGGCCGGTTGGACAACTACGAGCAGTACTTC. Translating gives CASSGRLDNYEQYF.

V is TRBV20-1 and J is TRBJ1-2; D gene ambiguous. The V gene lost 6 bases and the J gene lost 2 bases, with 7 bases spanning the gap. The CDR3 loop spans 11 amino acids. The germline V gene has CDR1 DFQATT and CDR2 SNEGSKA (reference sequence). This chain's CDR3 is CSAAQNYGYTF. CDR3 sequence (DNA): TGCAGTGCCGCCCAAAACTATGGCTACACCTTC.

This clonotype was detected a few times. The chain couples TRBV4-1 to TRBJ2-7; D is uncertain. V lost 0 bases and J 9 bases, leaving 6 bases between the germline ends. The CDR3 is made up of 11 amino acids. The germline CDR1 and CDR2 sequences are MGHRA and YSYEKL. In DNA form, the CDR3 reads TGCGCCAGCAGCCAAGATCTGCGGCAGTACTTC. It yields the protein CASSQDLRQYF.

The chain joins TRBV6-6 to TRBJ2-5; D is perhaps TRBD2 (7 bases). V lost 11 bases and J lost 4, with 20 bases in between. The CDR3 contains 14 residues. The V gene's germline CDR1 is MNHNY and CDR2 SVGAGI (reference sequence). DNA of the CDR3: TGTGCCGGAGGGGGAGGGGGAATAACAGAGACCCAGTACTTC. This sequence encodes CAGGGGGITETQYF.

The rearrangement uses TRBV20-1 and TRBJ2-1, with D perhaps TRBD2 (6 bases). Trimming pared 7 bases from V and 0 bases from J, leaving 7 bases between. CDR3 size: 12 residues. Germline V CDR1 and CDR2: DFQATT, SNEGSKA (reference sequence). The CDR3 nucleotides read TGCAGTGTAGCGGCCTCCTACAATGAGCAGTTCTTC. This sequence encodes CSVAASYNEQFF.

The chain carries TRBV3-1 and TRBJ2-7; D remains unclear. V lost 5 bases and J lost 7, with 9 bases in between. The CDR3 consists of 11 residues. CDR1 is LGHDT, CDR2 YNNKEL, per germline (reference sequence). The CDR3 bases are TGTGCCAGCAGCAGGGCGGAGGAGCAGTACTTC. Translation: CASSRAEEQYF.

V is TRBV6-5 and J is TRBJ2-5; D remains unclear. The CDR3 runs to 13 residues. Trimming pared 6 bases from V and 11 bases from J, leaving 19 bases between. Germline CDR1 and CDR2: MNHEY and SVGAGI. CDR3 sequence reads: CASRRPSSSEQYF. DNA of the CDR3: TGTGCCAGCAGACGCCCTAGTTCCAGTGAGCAGTACTTC.

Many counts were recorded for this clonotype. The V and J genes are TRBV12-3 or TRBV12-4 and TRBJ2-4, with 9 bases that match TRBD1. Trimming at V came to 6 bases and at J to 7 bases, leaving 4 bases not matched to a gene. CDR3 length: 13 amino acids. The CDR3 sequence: CASRRTGENIQYF. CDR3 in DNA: TGTGCCAGCAGAAGGACAGGGGAGAACATTCAGTACTTC.

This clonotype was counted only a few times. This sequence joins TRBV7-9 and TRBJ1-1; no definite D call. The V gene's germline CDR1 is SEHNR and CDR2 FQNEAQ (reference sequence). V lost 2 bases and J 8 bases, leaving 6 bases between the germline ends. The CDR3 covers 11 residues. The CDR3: CASSLRAEAFF. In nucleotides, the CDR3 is TGTGCCAGCAGCTTAAGGGCAGAAGCTTTCTTT.

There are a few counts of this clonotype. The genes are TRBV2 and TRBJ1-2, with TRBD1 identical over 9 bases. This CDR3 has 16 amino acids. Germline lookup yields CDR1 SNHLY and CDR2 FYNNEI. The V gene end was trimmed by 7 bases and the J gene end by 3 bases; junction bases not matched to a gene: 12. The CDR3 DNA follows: TGTGCCAGCATGAAGGGTCCGACAGGGGGGGACTATGGCTACACCTTC. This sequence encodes CASMKGPTGGDYGYTF.

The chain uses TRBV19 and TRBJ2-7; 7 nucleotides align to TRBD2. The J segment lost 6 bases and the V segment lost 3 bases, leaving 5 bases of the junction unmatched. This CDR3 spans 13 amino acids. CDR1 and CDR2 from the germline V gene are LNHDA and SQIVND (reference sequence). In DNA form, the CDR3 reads TGTGCCAGTAGTATCTCGACTAGCACCGAGCAGTACTTC. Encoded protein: CASSISTSTEQYF.

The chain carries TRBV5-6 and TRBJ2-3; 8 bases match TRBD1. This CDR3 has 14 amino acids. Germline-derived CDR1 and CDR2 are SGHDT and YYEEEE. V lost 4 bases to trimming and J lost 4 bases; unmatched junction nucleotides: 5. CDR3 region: CASSPPQGADTQYF. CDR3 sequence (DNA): TGTGCCAGCAGCCCACCACAGGGGGCAGATACGCAGTATTTT.

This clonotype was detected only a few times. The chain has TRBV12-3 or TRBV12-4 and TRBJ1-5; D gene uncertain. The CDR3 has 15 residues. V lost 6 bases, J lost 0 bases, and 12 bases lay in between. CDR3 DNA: TGTGCCAGCAGCCCGGACGGTGATAGCAATCAGCCCCAGCATTTT. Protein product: CASSPDGDSNQPQHF.

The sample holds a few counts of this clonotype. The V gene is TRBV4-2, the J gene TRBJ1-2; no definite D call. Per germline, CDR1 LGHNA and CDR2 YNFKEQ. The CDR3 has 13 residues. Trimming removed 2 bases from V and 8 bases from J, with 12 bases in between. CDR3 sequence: CASSQTGSYGYTF. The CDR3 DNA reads TGTGCCAGCAGCCAAACGGGGTCGTACGGCTACACCTTC.

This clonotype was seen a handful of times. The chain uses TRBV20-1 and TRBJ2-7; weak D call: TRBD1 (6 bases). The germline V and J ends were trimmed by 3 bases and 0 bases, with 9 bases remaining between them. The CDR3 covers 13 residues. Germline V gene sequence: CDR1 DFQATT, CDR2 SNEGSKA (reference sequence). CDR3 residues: CSARTTGSYEQYF. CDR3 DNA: TGCAGTGCTAGGACGACAGGCTCCTACGAGCAGTACTTC.

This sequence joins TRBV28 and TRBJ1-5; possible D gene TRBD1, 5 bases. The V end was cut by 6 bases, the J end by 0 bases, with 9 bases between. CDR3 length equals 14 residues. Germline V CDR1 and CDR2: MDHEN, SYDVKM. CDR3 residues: CASRVDSSNQPQHF. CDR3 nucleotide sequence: TGTGCCAGCAGGGTCGACAGTAGCAATCAGCCCCAGCATTTT.

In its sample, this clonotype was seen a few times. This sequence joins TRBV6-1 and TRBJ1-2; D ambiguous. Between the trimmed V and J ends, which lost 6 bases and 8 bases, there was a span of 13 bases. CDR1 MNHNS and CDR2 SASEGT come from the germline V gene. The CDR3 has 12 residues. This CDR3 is CASRAGSSGYTF. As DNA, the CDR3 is TGTGCCAGCAGGGCAGGCAGTTCAGGCTACACCTTC.

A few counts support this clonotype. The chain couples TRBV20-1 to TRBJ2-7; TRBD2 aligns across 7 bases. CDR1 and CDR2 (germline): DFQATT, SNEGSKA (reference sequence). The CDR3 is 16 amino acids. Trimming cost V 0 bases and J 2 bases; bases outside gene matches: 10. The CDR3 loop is CSARDFIGLVTYEQYF. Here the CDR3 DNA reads TGCAGTGCTAGAGATTTTATCGGACTAGTAACCTACGAGCAGTACTTC.

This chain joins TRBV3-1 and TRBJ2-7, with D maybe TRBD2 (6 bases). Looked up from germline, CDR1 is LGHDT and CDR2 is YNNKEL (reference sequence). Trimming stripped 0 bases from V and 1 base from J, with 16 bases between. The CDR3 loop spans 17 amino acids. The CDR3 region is CASSQDRGSSGSYEQYF. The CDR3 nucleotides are TGTGCCAGCAGCCAAGACCGGGGGTCTTCGGGTTCCTACGAGCAGTACTTC.

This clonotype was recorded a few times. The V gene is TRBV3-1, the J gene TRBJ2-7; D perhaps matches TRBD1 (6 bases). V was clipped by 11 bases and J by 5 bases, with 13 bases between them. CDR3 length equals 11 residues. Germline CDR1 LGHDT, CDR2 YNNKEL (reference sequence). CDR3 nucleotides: TGTGCCGTAACTACAGGGCACGAGCAGTACTTC. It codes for CAVTTGHEQYF.

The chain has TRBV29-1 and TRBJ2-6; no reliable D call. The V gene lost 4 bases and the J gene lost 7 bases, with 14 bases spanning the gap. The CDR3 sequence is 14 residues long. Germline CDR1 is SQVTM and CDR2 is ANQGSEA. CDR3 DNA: TGCAGCGTTGCGGAAAACCGTGGTGCCAACGTCCTGACTTTC. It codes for CSVAENRGANVLTF. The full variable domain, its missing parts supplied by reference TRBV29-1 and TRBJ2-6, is SAVISQKPSRDICQRGTSLTIQCQVDSQVTMMFWYRQQPGQSLTLIATANQGSEATYESGFVIDKFPISRPNLTFSTLTVSNMSPEDSSIYLCSVAENRGANVLTFGAGSRLTVL.

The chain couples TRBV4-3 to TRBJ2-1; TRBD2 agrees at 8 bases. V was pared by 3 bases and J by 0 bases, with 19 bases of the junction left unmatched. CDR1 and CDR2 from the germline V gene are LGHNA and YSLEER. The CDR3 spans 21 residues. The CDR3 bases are TGCGCCAGCAGCCATGGTTATTTAGCGGGGTTACCCCAGAGCTCCTACAATGAGCAGTTCTTC. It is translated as CASSHGYLAGLPQSSYNEQFF.

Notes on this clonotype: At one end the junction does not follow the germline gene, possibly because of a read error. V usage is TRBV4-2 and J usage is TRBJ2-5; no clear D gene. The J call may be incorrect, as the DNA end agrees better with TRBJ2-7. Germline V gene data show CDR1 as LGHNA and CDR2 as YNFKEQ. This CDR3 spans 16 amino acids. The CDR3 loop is CASSQDRSRPSSEQYF. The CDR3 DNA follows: TGTGCCAGCAGCCAAGATCGGTCCAGGCCCTCCTCCGAGCAGTACTTC.

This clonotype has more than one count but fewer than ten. The CDR3 bases are TGTGCCAGCAGCACCGGTCTGGGACGCGTAACAGATACGCAGTATTTT. The encoded protein is CASSTGLGRVTDTQYF. The chain joins TRBV11-2 to TRBJ2-3; D tentatively reads TRBD1 or TRBD2 (5 bases each). Germline loops: CDR1 SGHAT, CDR2 FQNNGV. The CDR3 loop spans 16 amino acids. The V end lost 5 bases, the J end lost 3 bases, and 18 bases lay between the germline ends.

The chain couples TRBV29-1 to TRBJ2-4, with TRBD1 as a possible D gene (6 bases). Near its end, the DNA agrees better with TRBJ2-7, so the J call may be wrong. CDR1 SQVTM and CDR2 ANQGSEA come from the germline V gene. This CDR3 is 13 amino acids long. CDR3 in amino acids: CSVATTGSAEQYF. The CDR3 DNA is TGCAGCGTCGCAACAACAGGGTCAGCCGAGCAGTACTTC.